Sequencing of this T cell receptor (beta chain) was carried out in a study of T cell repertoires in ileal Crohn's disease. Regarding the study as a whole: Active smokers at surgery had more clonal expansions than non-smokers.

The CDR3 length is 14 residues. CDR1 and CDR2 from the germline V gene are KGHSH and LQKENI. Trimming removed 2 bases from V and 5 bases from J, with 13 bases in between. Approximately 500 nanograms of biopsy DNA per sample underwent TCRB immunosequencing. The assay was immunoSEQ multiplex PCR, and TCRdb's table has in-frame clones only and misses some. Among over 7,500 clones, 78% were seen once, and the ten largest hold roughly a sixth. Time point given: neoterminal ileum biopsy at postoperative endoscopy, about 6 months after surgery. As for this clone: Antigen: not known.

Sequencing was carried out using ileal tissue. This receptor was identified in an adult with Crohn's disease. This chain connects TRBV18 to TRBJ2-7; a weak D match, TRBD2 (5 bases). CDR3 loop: CASSPGSGRDEQYF. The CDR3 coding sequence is TGTGCCAGCTCACCAGGGTCCGGGCGGGACGAGCAGTACTTC.